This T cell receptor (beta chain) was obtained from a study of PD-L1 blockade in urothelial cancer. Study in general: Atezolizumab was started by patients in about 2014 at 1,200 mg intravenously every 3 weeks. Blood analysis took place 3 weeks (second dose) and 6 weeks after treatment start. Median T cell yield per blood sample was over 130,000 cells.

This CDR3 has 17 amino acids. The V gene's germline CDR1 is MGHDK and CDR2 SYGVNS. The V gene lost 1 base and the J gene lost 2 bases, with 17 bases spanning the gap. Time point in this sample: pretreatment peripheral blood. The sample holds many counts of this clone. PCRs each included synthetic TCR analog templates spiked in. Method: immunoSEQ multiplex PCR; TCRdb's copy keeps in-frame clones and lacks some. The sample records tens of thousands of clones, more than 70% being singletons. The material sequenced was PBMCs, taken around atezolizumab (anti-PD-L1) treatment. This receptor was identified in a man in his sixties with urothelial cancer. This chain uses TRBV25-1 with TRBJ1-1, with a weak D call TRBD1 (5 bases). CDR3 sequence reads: CASSESPASTGNTEAFF. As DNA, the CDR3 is TGTGCCAGCAGTGAATCCCCGGCTTCCACAGGTAACACTGAAGCTTTCTTT. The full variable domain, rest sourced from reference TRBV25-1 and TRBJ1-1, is EADIYQTPRYLVIGTGKKITLECSQTMGHDKMYWYQQDPGMELHLIHYSYGVNSTEKGDLSSESTVSRIRTEHFPLTLESARPSHTSQYLCASSESPASTGNTEAFFGQGTRLTVV.